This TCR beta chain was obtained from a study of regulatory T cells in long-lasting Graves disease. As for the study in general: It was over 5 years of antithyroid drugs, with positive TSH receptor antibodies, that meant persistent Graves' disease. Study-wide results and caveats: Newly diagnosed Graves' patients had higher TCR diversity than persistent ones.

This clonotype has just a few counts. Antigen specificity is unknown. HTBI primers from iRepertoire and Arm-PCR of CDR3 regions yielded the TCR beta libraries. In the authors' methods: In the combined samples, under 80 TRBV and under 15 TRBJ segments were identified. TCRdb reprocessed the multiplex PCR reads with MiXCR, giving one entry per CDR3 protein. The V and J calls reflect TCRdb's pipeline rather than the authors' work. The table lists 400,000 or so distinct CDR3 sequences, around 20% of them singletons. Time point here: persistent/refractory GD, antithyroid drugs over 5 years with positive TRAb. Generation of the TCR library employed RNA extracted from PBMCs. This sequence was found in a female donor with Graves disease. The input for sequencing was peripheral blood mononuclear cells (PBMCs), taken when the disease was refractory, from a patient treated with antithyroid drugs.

CDR3 nucleotides: TGCAGTGCTAGAGGTCACAACACCGGGGAGCTGTTTTTT. Translation: CSARGHNTGELFF. J is TRBJ2-2 and V is TRBV20-1; D is ambiguous. This CDR3 is built from 13 residues. Trimming removed 1 base at V and 2 bases at J, with 5 bases between. Per germline, CDR1 DFQATT and CDR2 SNEGSKA (reference sequence).